The T cell receptor beta chain under discussion was sequenced for a study of cytomegalovirus exposure and HLA in healthy donors. Germline V gene lookup returns CDR1 MNHEY and CDR2 SVGAGI. The CDR3 extends over 15 amino acids. V gave up 0 bases and J gave up 7 bases; unmatched junction bases: 3. This clone was picked up a small number of times. TCRdb's table, derived via immunoSEQ multiplex PCR, lists solely in-frame clones and lacks some. The table lists fewer than 100,000 clones, around 94% of them singletons. This rearrangement joins TRBV6-5 to TRBJ1-6; 7 bases map to TRBD1. Sequenced input: PBMCs. This TCR derives from a woman aged 18-29 years in good health and CMV-seropositive. CDR3 sequence reads: CASSYSGGGNSPLHF. The DNA for the CDR3 is TGTGCCAGCAGTTACTCCGGAGGGGGCAATTCACCCCTCCACTTT.